The rows below give T cell receptor beta chains drawn from one sample of a study of blood T cell repertoires in COVID-19. TCRdb's table, derived via immunoSEQ multiplex PCR, lists solely in-frame clones and lacks some. Among approximately 220,000 clones listed, 82% were seen once. Sequences were obtained from peripheral blood. These receptors all stem from an older woman with acute or convalescent COVID-19. The CDR3 runs from the conserved cysteine through the conserved F or W. D genes are given only for firm matches. Rows may omit the clone size; those that give it use once, few, many or a size class.

D: TRBD1
J: TRBJ1-6
V: TRBV5-4
size: .
DNA: TGTGCCAGCAGACAGGGGACAGGGTCGAGGTCTTCTTCACCCCTCCACTTT
CDR3: CASRQGTGSRSSSPLHF

D: .
J: TRBJ1-2
V: TRBV29-1
size: .
DNA: TGCAGCGGGAGACAGGCCAACTATGGCTACACCTTC
CDR3: CSGRQANYGYTF

D: .
J: TRBJ2-2
V: TRBV6-1
size: .
DNA: TGTGCCAGCAGTGAATCAACAGTCGCGAACACCGGGGAGCTGTTTTTT
CDR3: CASSESTVANTGELFF

D: .
J: TRBJ2-1
V: TRBV20-1
size: .
DNA: TGCAGTGCTAGTAATAGAGAGGTCCGCTCCTACAATGAGCAGTTCTTC
CDR3: CSASNREVRSYNEQFF

D: TRBD1
J: TRBJ2-4
V: TRBV5-8
size: .
DNA: TGTGCCAGCATCCCGGACAGGGGCAACATTCAGTACTTC
CDR3: CASIPDRGNIQYF

D: .
J: TRBJ1-3
V: TRBV27
size: many
DNA: TGTGCCAGCAGTTTATCAAGGGGATCCGGAAACACCATATATTTT
CDR3: CASSLSRGSGNTIYF

D: TRBD1
J: TRBJ2-4
V: TRBV2
size: .
DNA: TGTGCCAGCAGCACGGGACAGGGTAATATGGCGTACTTC
CDR3: CASSTGQGNMAYF

D: .
J: TRBJ1-4
V: TRBV6-5
size: .
DNA: TGTGCCAGCAGTTACACCACAGCAACTAATGAAAAACTGTTTTTT
CDR3: CASSYTTATNEKLFF

D: .
J: TRBJ2-3
V: TRBV28
size: .
DNA: TGTGCCAGCAGTGAGGTGGATACGCAGTATTTT
CDR3: CASSEVDTQYF

D: .
J: TRBJ1-4
V: TRBV19
size: .
DNA: TGTGCCAGTAAACCGGGAGGGGCTAATGAAAAACTGTTTTTT
CDR3: CASKPGGANEKLFF

D: TRBD1
J: TRBJ1-6
V: TRBV19
size: .
DNA: TGTGCCAGTAGTATACAAGGACAGGCCGGCAGGGCCTATAATTCACCCCTCCACTTT
CDR3: CASSIQGQAGRAYNSPLHF

D: TRBD1
J: TRBJ1-6
V: TRBV3-1/TRBV3-2
size: .
DNA: TGTGCCAGCAGCCAAGCGGGACAGGGGGAATCACCCCTCCACTTT
CDR3: CASSQAGQGESPLHF

D: .
J: TRBJ1-1
V: TRBV9
size: few
DNA: TGTGCCAGCAGCGTGGGCCCGGCGCAGAACACTGAAGCTTTCTTT
CDR3: CASSVGPAQNTEAFF

D: TRBD1
J: TRBJ1-2
V: TRBV28
size: .
DNA: TGTGCCAGCGTATCCGGGACAGGTCTCGGCTATGGCTACACCTTC
CDR3: CASVSGTGLGYGYTF

D: .
J: TRBJ2-2
V: TRBV7-8
size: .
DNA: TGTGCCAGCAGCTTAAGCCTTCAGGGTATAGTAGCCGGGGAGCTGTTTTTT
CDR3: CASSLSLQGIVAGELFF

D: .
J: TRBJ2-1
V: TRBV7-2
size: once
DNA: TGTGCCAGCAGCTTAAAAGGGAGCCAGAGCTCCTACAATGAGCAGTTCTTC
CDR3: CASSLKGSQSSYNEQFF

D: .
J: TRBJ1-4
V: TRBV4-1
size: .
DNA: TGCGCCAGCAGCCAAGGGAAAGGGAGTTTTGAAAAACTGTTTTTT
CDR3: CASSQGKGSFEKLFF

D: TRBD1
J: TRBJ2-7
V: TRBV29-1
size: .
DNA: TGCAGCGCTACCGGGACAGGGCTCGGCGAGCAGTACTTC
CDR3: CSATGTGLGEQYF

D: TRBD1
J: TRBJ1-1
V: TRBV19
size: .
DNA: TGTGCCAGTAGTATTGGGACAGGTCGAACTGAAGCTTTCTTT
CDR3: CASSIGTGRTEAFF

D: .
J: TRBJ1-1
V: TRBV18
size: .
DNA: TGTGCCAGCTCACCACGGGCGGGGGGTAGCACTGAAGCTTTCTTT
CDR3: CASSPRAGGSTEAFF

D: .
J: TRBJ1-2
V: TRBV15
size: .
DNA: TGTGCCACCAGCAGAGGGTCCAGGGGCTACACCTTC
CDR3: CATSRGSRGYTF

D: TRBD1
J: TRBJ2-7
V: TRBV20-1
size: .
DNA: TGCAGTGCTAGTCCGCCCAGGGGGACCTACGAGCAGTACTTC
CDR3: CSASPPRGTYEQYF

D: .
J: TRBJ2-5
V: TRBV5-3
size: .
DNA: TGTGCCAGAAGCTTGGGGGTAGCGAGGGCCACTGTCCAAGAGACCCAGTACTTC
CDR3: CARSLGVARATVQETQYF

D: TRBD2
J: TRBJ2-1
V: TRBV19
size: once
DNA: TGTGCCAGTAGTTTACTTAGCGGGGGGGGTAGTGAGCAGTTCTTC
CDR3: CASSLLSGGGSEQFF

D: TRBD1
J: TRBJ1-5
V: TRBV5-1
size: .
DNA: TGCGCCAGCAGCTTGGGGGGACAGGGGGATCAGCCCCAGCATTTT
CDR3: CASSLGGQGDQPQHF

D: .
J: TRBJ2-7
V: TRBV4-3
size: .
DNA: TGCGCCAGCAGCCAAGATCAGGGGAATTCCCACGAGCAGTACTTC
CDR3: CASSQDQGNSHEQYF

D: .
J: TRBJ2-1
V: TRBV7-6
size: .
DNA: TGTGCCAGCAGCTTAGCTGTAATTACAACATCCTACAATGAGCAGTTCTTC
CDR3: CASSLAVITTSYNEQFF

D: .
J: TRBJ1-4
V: TRBV19
size: .
DNA: TGTGCCAGTAGTAGTCGGTCTAATGAAAAACTGTTTTTT
CDR3: CASSSRSNEKLFF

D: .
J: TRBJ1-2
V: TRBV30
size: few
DNA: TGTGCCTGGATTTGGGCAGAACAGAAGGGGGATGGCTACACCTTC
CDR3: CAWIWAEQKGDGYTF

D: .
J: TRBJ2-6
V: TRBV7-2
size: .
DNA: TGTGCCAGCAGCCTTCAGCAGGGCCGGCCCGCTGGGGCCAACGTCCTGACTTTC
CDR3: CASSLQQGRPAGANVLTF

D: TRBD1
J: TRBJ2-5
V: TRBV7-7
size: .
DNA: TGTGCTAGCAGCCCGTCGGTCGGACAGGGGGAAGAGACCCAGTACTTC
CDR3: CASSPSVGQGEETQYF

D: TRBD1
J: TRBJ1-2
V: TRBV6-1
size: .
DNA: TGTGCCAGCAGTGAATTGGGGACAGGCGACCGCTATGGCTACACCTTC
CDR3: CASSELGTGDRYGYTF

D: .
J: TRBJ2-2
V: TRBV4-3
size: .
DNA: TGCGCCAGCAGCCAAGACTGGGGAGCGAACACCGGGGAGCTGTTTTTT
CDR3: CASSQDWGANTGELFF

D: .
J: TRBJ2-7
V: TRBV18
size: .
DNA: TGTGCCAGCTCCTATGGCCCAGGGATATACGAGCAGTACTTC
CDR3: CASSYGPGIYEQYF

D: .
J: TRBJ1-2
V: TRBV27
size: .
DNA: TGTGCCAGCAGTTTAGGTAGGGGGAACTATGGCTACACCTTC
CDR3: CASSLGRGNYGYTF

D: TRBD2
J: TRBJ2-1
V: TRBV7-9
size: .
DNA: TGTGCCAGCACCGGGACTAGCGGGGCCTACAATGAGCAGTTCTTC
CDR3: CASTGTSGAYNEQFF

D: TRBD2
J: TRBJ2-7
V: TRBV7-2
size: .
DNA: TGTGCCAGCAGCCCAGGACTAGTTCTCCACGAGCAGTACTTC
CDR3: CASSPGLVLHEQYF

D: TRBD1
J: TRBJ1-2
V: TRBV7-2
size: .
DNA: TGTGCCAGCAGCTCCGGACAGGAAGCCGATGGCTACACCTTC
CDR3: CASSSGQEADGYTF

D: TRBD1
J: TRBJ1-2
V: TRBV11-2
size: .
DNA: TGTGCCAGCAGCTTGGACAGGGGGCCAGGCTACACCTTC
CDR3: CASSLDRGPGYTF

D: TRBD1
J: TRBJ1-2
V: TRBV2
size: .
DNA: TGTGCCAGCAGTGAAGCGATTGGACAGGGGAACTATGGCTACACCTTC
CDR3: CASSEAIGQGNYGYTF

D: TRBD2
J: TRBJ2-5
V: TRBV3-1/TRBV3-2
size: .
DNA: TGTGCCAGCAGCCAACTAGCGGGGGAGGAGACCCAGTACTTC
CDR3: CASSQLAGEETQYF

D: .
J: TRBJ1-2
V: TRBV5-1
size: .
DNA: TGCGCCAGCAGCCTGTCTGGACAGAGGTCCTATGGCTACACCTTC
CDR3: CASSLSGQRSYGYTF

D: .
J: TRBJ1-2
V: TRBV6-5
size: .
DNA: TGTGCCAGCAGTACTACGACAGGAAGTTATGGCTACACCTTC
CDR3: CASSTTTGSYGYTF

D: .
J: TRBJ1-6
V: TRBV19
size: .
DNA: TGTGCCAGTAGGCTTCGGGAAGAGAATTCACCCCTCCACTTT
CDR3: CASRLREENSPLHF

D: .
J: TRBJ2-4
V: TRBV6-2/TRBV6-3
size: .
DNA: TGTGCCAGCAGTTATGGGCTACCCGCAGCCAAAAACATTCAGTACTTC
CDR3: CASSYGLPAAKNIQYF

D: TRBD1
J: TRBJ1-3
V: TRBV6-4
size: .
DNA: TGTGCCAGCAGCATGACAGGGACCGGAAACACCATATATTTT
CDR3: CASSMTGTGNTIYF